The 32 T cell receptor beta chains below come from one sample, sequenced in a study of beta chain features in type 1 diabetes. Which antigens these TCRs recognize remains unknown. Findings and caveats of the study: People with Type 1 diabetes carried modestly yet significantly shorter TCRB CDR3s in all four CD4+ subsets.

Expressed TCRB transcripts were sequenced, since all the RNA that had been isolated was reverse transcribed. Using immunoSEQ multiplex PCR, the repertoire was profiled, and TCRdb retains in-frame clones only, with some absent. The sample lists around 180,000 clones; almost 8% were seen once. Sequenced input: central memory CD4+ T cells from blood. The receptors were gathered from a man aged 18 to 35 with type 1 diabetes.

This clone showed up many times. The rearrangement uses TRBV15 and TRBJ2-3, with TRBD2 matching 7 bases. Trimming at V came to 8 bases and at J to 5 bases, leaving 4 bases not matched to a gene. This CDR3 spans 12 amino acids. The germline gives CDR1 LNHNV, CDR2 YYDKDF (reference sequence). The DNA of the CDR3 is TGTGCCACCGGGCGCGGGAGAGATACGCAGTATTTT. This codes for CATGRGRDTQYF.

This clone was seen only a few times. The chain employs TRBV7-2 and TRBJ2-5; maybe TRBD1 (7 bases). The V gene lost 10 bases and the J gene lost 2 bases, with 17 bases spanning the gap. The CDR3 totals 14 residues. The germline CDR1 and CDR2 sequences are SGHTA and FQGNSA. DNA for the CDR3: TGTGCCACCTCAGGGGGGCAGATACAAGAGACCCAGTACTTC. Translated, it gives CATSGGQIQETQYF. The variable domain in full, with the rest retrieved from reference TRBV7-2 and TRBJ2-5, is GAGVSQSPSNKVTEKGKDVELRCDPISGHTALYWYRQSLGQGLEFLIYFQGNSAPDKSGLPSDRFSAERTGGSVSTLTIQRTQQEDSAVYLCATSGGQIQETQYFGPGTRLLVL.

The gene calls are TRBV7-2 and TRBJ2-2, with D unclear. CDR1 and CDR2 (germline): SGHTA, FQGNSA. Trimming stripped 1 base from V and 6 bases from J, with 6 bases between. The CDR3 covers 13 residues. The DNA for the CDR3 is TGTGCCAGCAGCTTAGAGGCGGCCGGGGAGCTGTTTTTT. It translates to CASSLEAAGELFF.

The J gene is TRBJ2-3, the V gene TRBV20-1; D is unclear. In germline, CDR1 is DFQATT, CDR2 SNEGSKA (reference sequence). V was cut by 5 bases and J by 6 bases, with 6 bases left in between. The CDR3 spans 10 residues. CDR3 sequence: CSAGRDTQYF. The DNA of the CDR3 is TGCAGTGCTGGTCGGGATACGCAGTATTTT.

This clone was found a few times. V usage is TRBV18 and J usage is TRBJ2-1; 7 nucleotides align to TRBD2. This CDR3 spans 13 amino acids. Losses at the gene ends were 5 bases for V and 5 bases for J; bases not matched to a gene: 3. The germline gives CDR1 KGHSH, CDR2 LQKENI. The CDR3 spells CASSSGLNNEQFF. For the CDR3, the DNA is TGTGCCAGCTCATCGGGACTAAACAATGAGCAGTTCTTC.

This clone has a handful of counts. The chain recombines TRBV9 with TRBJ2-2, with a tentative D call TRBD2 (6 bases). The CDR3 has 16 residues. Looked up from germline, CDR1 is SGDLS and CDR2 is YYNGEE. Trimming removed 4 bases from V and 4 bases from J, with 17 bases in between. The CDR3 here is CASSPRDAGSTGELFF. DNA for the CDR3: TGTGCCAGCAGCCCCCGTGATGCGGGGAGCACCGGGGAGCTGTTTTTT.

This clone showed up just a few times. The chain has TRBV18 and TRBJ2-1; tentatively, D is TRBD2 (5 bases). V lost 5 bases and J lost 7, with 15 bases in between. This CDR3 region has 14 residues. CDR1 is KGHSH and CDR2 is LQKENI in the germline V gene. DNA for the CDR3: TGTGCCAGCTCAGAGTTTCGGGGTACGAATGAGCAGTTCTTC. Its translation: CASSEFRGTNEQFF.

The CDR3 sequence: CASSSSGTRAYEQYF. For the CDR3, the DNA is TGTGCCAGCAGCTCCTCCGGGACTAGAGCCTACGAGCAGTACTTC. V usage is TRBV7-2 and J usage is TRBJ2-7; TRBD2 matches 8 bases. Germline V gives CDR1 SGHTA, CDR2 FQGNSA. The CDR3 sequence is 15 residues long. The J segment lost 2 bases and the V segment lost 4 bases, leaving 7 bases of the junction unmatched.

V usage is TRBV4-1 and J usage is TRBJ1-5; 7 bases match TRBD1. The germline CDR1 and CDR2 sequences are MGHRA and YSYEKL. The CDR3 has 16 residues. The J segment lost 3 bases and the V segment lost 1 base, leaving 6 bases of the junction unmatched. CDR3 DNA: TGCGCCAGCAGCCAAGGGTGGGGACAGTTCAATCAGCCCCAGCATTTT. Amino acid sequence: CASSQGWGQFNQPQHF.

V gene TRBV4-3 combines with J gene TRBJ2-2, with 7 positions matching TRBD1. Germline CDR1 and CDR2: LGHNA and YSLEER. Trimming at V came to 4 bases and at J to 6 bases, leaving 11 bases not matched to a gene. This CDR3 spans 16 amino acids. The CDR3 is CASSRDAGQASGELFF. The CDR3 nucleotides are TGCGCCAGCAGCCGAGACGCCGGACAGGCCTCCGGGGAGCTGTTTTTT.

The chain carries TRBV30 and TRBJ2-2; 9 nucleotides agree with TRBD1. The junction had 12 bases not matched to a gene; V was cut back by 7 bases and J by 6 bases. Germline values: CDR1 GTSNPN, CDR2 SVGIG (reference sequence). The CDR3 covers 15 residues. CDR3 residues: CAFATGTGFPGELFF. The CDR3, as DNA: TGTGCCTTTGCCACCGGGACAGGGTTCCCCGGGGAGCTGTTTTTT. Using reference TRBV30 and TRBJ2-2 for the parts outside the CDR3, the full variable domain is SQTIHQWPATLVQPVGSPLSLECTVEGTSNPNLYWYRQAAGRGLQLLFYSVGIGQISSEVPQNLSASRPQDRQFILSSKKLLLSDSGFYLCAFATGTGFPGELFFGEGSRLTVL.

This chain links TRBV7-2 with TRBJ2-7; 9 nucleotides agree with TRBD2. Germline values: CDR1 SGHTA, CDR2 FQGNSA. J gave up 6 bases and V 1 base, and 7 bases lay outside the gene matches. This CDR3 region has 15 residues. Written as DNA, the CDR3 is TGTGCCAGCAGCTTAGGGGGCGGGGGGGCCTTCGAGCAGTACTTC. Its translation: CASSLGGGGAFEQYF. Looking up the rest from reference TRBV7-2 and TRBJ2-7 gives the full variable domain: GAGVSQSPSNKVTEKGKDVELRCDPISGHTALYWYRQSLGQGLEFLIYFQGNSAPDKSGLPSDRFSAERTGGSVSTLTIQRTQQEDSAVYLCASSLGGGGAFEQYFGPGTRLTVT.

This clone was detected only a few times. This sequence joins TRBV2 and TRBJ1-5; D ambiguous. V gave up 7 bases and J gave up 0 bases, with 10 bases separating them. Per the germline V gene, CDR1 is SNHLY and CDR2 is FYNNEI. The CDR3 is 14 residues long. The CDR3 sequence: CASIDNNSNQPQHF. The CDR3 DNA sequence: TGTGCCAGCATCGACAATAATAGCAATCAGCCCCAGCATTTT.

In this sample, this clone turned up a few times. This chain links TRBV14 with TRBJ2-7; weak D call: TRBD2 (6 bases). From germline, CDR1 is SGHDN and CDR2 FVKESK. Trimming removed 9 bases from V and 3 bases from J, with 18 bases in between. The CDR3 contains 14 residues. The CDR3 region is CARKFPTRIYEQYF. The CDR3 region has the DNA TGTGCCAGGAAATTTCCGACTAGAATCTACGAGCAGTACTTC.

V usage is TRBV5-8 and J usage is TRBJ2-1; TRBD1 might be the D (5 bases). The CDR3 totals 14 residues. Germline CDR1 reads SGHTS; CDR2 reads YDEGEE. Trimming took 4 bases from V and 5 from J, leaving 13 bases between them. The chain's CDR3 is CASSRGMGNNEQFF. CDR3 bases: TGTGCCAGCAGCAGGGGAATGGGCAACAATGAGCAGTTCTTC.

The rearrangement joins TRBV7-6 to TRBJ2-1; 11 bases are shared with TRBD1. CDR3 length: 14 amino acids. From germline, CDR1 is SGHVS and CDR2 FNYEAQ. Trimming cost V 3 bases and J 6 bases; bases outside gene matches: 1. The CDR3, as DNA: TGTGCCAGCAGCTTGGGGACAGGGGGCAATGAGCAGTTCTTC. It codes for CASSLGTGGNEQFF.

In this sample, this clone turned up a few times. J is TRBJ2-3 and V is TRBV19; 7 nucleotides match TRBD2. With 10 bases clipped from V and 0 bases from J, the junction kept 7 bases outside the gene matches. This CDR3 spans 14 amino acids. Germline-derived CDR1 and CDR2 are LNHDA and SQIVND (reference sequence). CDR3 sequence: CATDRAGSTDTQYF. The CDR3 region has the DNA TGTGCCACCGACAGAGCGGGAAGCACAGATACGCAGTATTTT.

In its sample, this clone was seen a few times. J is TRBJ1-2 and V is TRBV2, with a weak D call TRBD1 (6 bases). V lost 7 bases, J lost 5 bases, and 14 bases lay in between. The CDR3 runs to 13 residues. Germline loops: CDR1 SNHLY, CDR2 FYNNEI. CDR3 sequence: CASTGGRRYGYTF. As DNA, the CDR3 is TGTGCCAGCACGGGGGGCAGGAGATATGGCTACACCTTC.

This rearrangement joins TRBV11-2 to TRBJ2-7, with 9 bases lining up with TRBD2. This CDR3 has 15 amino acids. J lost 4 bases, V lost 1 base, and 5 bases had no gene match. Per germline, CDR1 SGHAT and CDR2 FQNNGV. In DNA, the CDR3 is TGTGCCAGCAGCTTAGTTGAGGCGGGAGGGTACGAGCAGTACTTC. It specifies CASSLVEAGGYEQYF.

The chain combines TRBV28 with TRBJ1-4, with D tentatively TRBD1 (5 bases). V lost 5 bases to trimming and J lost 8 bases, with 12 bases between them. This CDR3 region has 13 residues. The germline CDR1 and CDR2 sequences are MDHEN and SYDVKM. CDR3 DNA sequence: TGTGCCAGCAGTGCCAGTCGGGGGGAAAAACTGTTTTTT. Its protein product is CASSASRGEKLFF.

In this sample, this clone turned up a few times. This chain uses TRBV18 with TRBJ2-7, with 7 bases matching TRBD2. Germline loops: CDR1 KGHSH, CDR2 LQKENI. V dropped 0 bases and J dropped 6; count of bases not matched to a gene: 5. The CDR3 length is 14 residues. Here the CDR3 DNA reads TGTGCCAGCTCACCACCGGCGGGAGCCACCGAGCAGTACTTC. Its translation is CASSPPAGATEQYF.

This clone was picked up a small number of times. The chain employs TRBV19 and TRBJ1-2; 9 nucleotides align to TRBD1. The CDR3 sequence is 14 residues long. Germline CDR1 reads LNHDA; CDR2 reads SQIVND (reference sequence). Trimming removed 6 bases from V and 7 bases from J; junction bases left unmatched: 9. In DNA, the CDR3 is TGTGCCAGTAGGAGAGCCGGGACAGGGAGTGGCTACACCTTC. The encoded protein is CASRRAGTGSGYTF.

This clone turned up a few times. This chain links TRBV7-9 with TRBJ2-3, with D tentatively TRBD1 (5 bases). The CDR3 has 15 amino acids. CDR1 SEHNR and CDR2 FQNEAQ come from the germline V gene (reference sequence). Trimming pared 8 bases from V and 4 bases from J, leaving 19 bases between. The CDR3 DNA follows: TGTGCCAGCGGCAAGCCCCAGGGCACGGCAGATACGCAGTATTTT. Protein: CASGKPQGTADTQYF.

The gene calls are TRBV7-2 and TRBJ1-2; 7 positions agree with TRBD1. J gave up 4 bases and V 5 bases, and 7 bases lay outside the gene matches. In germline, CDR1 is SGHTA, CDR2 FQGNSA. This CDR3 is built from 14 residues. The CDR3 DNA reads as TGTGCCAGCAGCGATCGACAGGGAACCTATGGCTACACCTTC. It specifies CASSDRQGTYGYTF.

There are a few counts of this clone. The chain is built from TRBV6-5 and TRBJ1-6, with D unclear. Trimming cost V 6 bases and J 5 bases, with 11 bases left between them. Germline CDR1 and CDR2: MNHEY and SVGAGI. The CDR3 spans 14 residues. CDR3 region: CASSPRTNNSPLHF. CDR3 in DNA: TGTGCCAGCAGCCCCCGAACTAATAATTCACCCCTCCACTTT.

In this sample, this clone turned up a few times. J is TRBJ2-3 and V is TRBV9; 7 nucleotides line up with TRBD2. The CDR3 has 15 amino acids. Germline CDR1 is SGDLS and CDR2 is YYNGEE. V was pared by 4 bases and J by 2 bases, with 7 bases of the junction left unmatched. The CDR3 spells CASSTLSGHTDTQYF. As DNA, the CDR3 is TGTGCCAGCAGCACCCTTAGCGGGCACACAGATACGCAGTATTTT.

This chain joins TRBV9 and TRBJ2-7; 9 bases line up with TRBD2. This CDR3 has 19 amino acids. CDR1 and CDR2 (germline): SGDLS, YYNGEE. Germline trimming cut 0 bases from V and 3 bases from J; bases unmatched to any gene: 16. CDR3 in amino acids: CASSVALGLSGGLLYEQYF. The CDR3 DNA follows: TGTGCCAGCAGCGTAGCGCTCGGCTTAAGCGGGGGGCTCCTCTACGAGCAGTACTTC.

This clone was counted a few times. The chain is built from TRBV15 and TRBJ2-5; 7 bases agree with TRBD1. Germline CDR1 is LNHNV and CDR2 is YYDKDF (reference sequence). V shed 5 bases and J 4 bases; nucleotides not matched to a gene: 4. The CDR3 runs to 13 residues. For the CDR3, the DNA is TGTGCCACCAGCCCCCCAGGGGGAGAGACCCAGTACTTC. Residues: CATSPPGGETQYF.

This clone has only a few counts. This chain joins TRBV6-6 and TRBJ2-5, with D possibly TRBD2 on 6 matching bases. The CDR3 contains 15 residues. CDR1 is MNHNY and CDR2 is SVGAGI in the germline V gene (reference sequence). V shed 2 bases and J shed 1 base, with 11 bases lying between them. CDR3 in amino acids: CASSYGPAGQETQYF. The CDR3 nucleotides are TGTGCCAGCAGTTACGGTCCAGCGGGCCAAGAGACCCAGTACTTC.

CDR3 in DNA: TGTGCCAGCAGCCCCCCAGGAAACCAAGAGACCCAGTACTTC. Translation: CASSPPGNQETQYF. V usage is TRBV5-4 and J usage is TRBJ2-5; D not certain. The V end lost 4 bases, the J end lost 0 bases, and 10 bases lay between the germline ends. Germline V gene lookup returns CDR1 SGHNT and CDR2 YYREEE (reference sequence). The CDR3 has 14 amino acids.

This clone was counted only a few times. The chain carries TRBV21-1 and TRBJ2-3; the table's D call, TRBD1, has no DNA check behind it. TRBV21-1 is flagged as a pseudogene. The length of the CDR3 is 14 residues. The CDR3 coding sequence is TGTGCCAGCAACGACAGGGCTCGCACAGATACGCAGTATTTT. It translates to CASNDRARTDTQYF.

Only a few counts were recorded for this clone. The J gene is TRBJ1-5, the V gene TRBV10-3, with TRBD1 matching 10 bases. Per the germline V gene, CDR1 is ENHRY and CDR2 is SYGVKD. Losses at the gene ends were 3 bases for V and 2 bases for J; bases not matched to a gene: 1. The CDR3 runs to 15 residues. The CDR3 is CAISEGQGGNQPQHF. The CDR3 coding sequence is TGTGCCATCAGTGAAGGACAGGGGGGCAATCAGCCCCAGCATTTT.